The clone carrying this T cell receptor (beta chain) has at least ten counts. Antigen unknown. This sample stems from a study of regulatory T cells in long-lasting Graves disease. With iRepertoire HTBI primers and Arm-PCR of CDR3 regions, TCR beta libraries were built. TCRdb re-analysed the multiplex PCR reads in MiXCR, keeping a single row per CDR3 protein. Among about 540,000 distinct CDR3 sequences listed, about 13% were seen once. Looked up from germline, CDR1 is SGDLS and CDR2 is YYNGEE. CDR3 length: 14 residues. The V end was cut by 0 bases, the J end by 8 bases, with 12 bases between. Whole-study results and caveats: Persistent disease was characterized by preferential usage of TRBV28, TRBJ1-2 and TRBJ2-5.

Time point denoted: newly diagnosed GD, antithyroid drugs for less than 3 months. There was RNA extracted from PBMCs, and the TCR library was made from it. The diagnosis of Graves' disease used American Thyroid Association guidelines. These data were also reused for a study on T cells in Graves' hyperthyroidism and ophthalmopathy. That investigation notes: Blood samples included most of the expanded thyroid clonotypes exceeding 0.001.

This chain uses TRBV9 with TRBJ2-4; D not certain. The material was peripheral blood mononuclear cells (PBMCs), obtained at new diagnosis, from a patient treated with antithyroid drugs. The origin of this receptor is a man under 40 with Graves disease. The CDR3 coding sequence is TGTGCCAGCAGCGTAGGGGTAGCCAAGGACATTCAGTACTTC. Translation gives CASSVGVAKDIQYF.